One and the same sample provided the 10 T cell receptor beta chains below, sequenced in a study of radiotherapy plus CTLA-4 blockade in lung cancer. Produced via immunoSEQ multiplex PCR; TCRdb's table is partial and in-frame only. This sample yields over 95,000 clones, of which approximately 72% are seen a single time; roughly 2.8% belongs to the top ten. The input for sequencing was peripheral blood, taken from a patient treated with radiotherapy plus ipilimumab. The receptors stem from a human donor with non-small cell lung cancer who had a partial response to radiotherapy plus ipilimumab. Some clones in this sample may be carry-over from other donors' samples.

This clone was seen more than once but under ten times. The chain has TRBV2 and TRBJ2-1; TRBD2 matches at 12 bases. The CDR3 covers 19 residues. Per germline, CDR1 SNHLY and CDR2 FYNNEI. The V segment lost 6 bases and the J segment 3 bases; nucleotides outside the gene matches: 15. CDR3 loop: CASSHPTSGSRPSYNEQFF. Here the CDR3 DNA reads TGTGCCAGCAGCCACCCGACTAGCGGGAGTAGGCCAAGCTACAATGAGCAGTTCTTC.

This chain uses TRBV9 with TRBJ2-2, with D tentatively TRBD2 (6 bases). Germline values: CDR1 SGDLS, CDR2 YYNGEE. Trimming cost V 2 bases and J 5 bases, with 7 bases left between them. This CDR3 contains 13 residues. The CDR3 spells CASSVGGTGELFF. CDR3 DNA: TGTGCCAGCAGCGTTGGGGGGACCGGGGAGCTGTTTTTT.

This chain links TRBV19 with TRBJ2-6; 8 nucleotides align to TRBD2. From germline, CDR1 is LNHDA and CDR2 SQIVND (reference sequence). J was trimmed by 1 base and V by 4 bases; bases with no gene match: 9. This CDR3 has 18 residues. The CDR3 protein is CASSTGGRFGSGANVLTF. CDR3 nucleotide sequence: TGTGCCAGTAGTACGGGGGGGCGCTTTGGATCTGGGGCCAACGTCCTGACTTTC.

The chain joins TRBV2 to TRBJ1-5, with a possible D match to TRBD1 (5 bases). The CDR3 covers 14 residues. CDR1 and CDR2 (germline): SNHLY, FYNNEI. The ends were cut back, 8 bases at V and 4 bases at J, with 15 bases in the middle. CDR3 loop: CASSFGHGNQPQHF. The DNA of the CDR3 is TGTGCCAGCTCCTTCGGACATGGGAATCAGCCCCAGCATTTT.

This chain links TRBV11-2 with TRBJ2-4; 9 bases fit TRBD2. CDR1 and CDR2 from the germline V gene are SGHAT and FQNNGV. With 5 bases clipped from V and 9 bases from J, the junction kept 11 bases outside the gene matches. CDR3 length: 15 amino acids. CDR3 in amino acids: CASSQRGVGGGIQYF. As DNA, the CDR3 is TGTGCCAGCAGCCAGCGGGGGGTGGGAGGGGGCATTCAGTACTTC.

J is TRBJ2-1 and V is TRBV21-1; the table calls TRBD1, which could not be checked here. TRBV21-1 is given as a pseudogene. The CDR3 runs to 11 residues. This CDR3 is CASRHYNEQFF. As DNA, the CDR3 is TGTGCCAGCAGACATTACAATGAGCAGTTCTTC.

The chain joins TRBV28 to TRBJ1-1; possibly TRBD1 for D (6 bases). The germline gives CDR1 MDHEN, CDR2 SYDVKM. CDR3 length equals 14 residues. Trimming removed 6 bases from V and 5 bases from J, with 16 bases in between. The CDR3 DNA sequence: TGTGCCAGCAGGCTGGACAGATGGGGAACTGAAGCTTTCTTT. It translates to CASRLDRWGTEAFF.

The V and J genes are TRBV29-1 and TRBJ2-2, with D tentatively TRBD2 (5 bases). V dropped 4 bases and J dropped 0 bases, with 9 bases sitting between them. Looked up from germline, CDR1 is SQVTM and CDR2 is ANQGSEA. The CDR3 is 14 amino acids. This CDR3 reads CSVGRAPNTGELFF. The CDR3 nucleotides read TGCAGCGTTGGGCGGGCCCCGAACACCGGGGAGCTGTTTTTT.

This chain links TRBV7-2 with TRBJ2-4, with 7 bases lining up with TRBD2. Trimming took 4 bases from V and 9 from J; bases not matched to a gene: 6. In germline, CDR1 is SGHTA, CDR2 FQGNSA. There are 13 residues in the CDR3. CDR3 loop: CASSSGGSVIQYF. In nucleotides, the CDR3 is TGTGCCAGCAGCTCCGGGGGGAGTGTCATTCAGTACTTC.

This chain joins TRBV7-3 and TRBJ2-1; D gene unclear. V was clipped by 2 bases and J by 12 bases, with 14 bases between them. CDR3 length equals 13 residues. CDR1 is SGHTA, CDR2 FQGTGA, per germline. The DNA for the CDR3 is TGTGCCAGCAGCTTAGAAATCGAGGATCCGCAGTTCTTC. Translating it yields CASSLEIEDPQFF.